This paragraph covers one T cell receptor (beta chain) sequence. This clone was detected only once. Its specific antigen is unknown. Base qualities are not at hand, and no much larger clone is one base apart. In the same sample, other DNA sequences code for this CDR3. This entry is derived from a study of shared clonotypes between healthy human individuals (dated by TCRdb to the early 2020s). Background for the entire study: The cohort included a few men and a couple of women between 18 and 49 years of age. To increase sequencing depth and limit assay-specific biases, different laboratories used diverse techniques to prepare libraries and sequence TCR repertoires. The study deeply sequenced blood TCR repertoires of about 5 healthy adults to estimate repertoire size and the extent of clonotype sharing between individuals. Between about 0.85 and 9.5 billion PBMCs per donor were obtained by leukapheresis. For each donor, CD4 naive and CD4 memory were each given three plates, CD8 naive was given two plates, and CD8 memory was given one plate.

Using the deep immunoSEQ assay, TCR CDR3 regions were amplified from genomic DNA by multiplex PCR. Extracted genomic DNA from each cell subset was distributed evenly across all wells of several immunoSEQ 96-well plates, and each plate was treated as a replicate. For sorted subsets, about 220 ng of genomic DNA, equivalent to 25,000 to 35,000 T cell genomes, went into each replicate PCR. The purified libraries were quantified using a Qubit 3.0 fluorometer, sized with a Bioanalyzer 2100, and then quantified again using the KAPA Library Quantification kit. Every immunoSEQ 96-well plate was sequenced on a dedicated single-read 150-cycle Illumina NextSeq 550 flow cell. In the authors' own workflow: Because the immunoSEQ output held only junctional sequences and lacked quality scores, the filtering could not match the filtering applied to full-length reads. Sequences were annotated with PyIR, a Python wrapper for IgBLAST v1.9, and V/J genes and CDR3 were assigned using IMGT germline references. Reads were removed for weak V/J assignments (E-value above 1e-6), missing CDR3, stop codons, out-of-frame junctions, or ambiguous translated residues. V3J clonotypes were defined as sequences sharing the same inferred V gene, J gene, and CDR3 amino acid sequence. The percentage overlap between two repertoires was calculated by dividing the number of shared unique clonotypes by the size of the smaller repertoire. RTK rarefaction, the Chao1 estimator, and Recon v2.1 estimates of unobserved clonotypes were used to assess repertoire richness. OLGA was used to compute generation probabilities for all TCRbeta clonotypes that the gDNA method yielded from a few donors. As stored in TCRdb, this immuneACCESS dataset retains in-frame rearrangements with V and J assigned. A fraction of the clones does not appear; measured against another copy, unresolved V genes explain less than half of the discrepancy, and the remainder lacks a known reason. Clone size and the V and J calls come from that table; the DNA yielded D and trimming. This sample holds approximately 2.5 million clones; approximately 90% were observed only once. The leading ten clones occupy roughly 0.15% of the sample.

The donors were healthy, HIV-negative adults with no recently reported acute infections or vaccinations. All donors were Caucasian adults living in Nashville, Tennessee, USA. CD4+ T cells were enriched by magnetic negative selection; naive cells were then positively selected on CD45RA, and the negative fraction formed the memory subset. Blood was collected by leukapheresis, and PBMCs were isolated by Ficoll-Histopaque density gradient centrifugation and then cryopreserved in liquid nitrogen vapor phase. Analytical flow cytometry was used to check the purity and quantity of each magnetically sorted T cell population. Genomic DNA was isolated from every sorted fraction and measured by UV absorbance on a Nanodrop 2000c. The full study reports these points: Compared with non-shared clonotypes, the clonotypes found in all four sorted-subset donors had higher generation probabilities. Only blood was sampled, and tissue TCR repertoires likely differ from those in blood. Because the study included a small number of donors, the genetic and exposure-history diversity represented was limited. Naive subsets generally had larger estimated clonotype richness than memory subsets did. Even with the large sequencing depth, rarefaction of the sorted-subset datasets indicated that sequencing was incomplete. When several donors were compared, the shared fraction of clonotypes was roughly 4.8% for naive CD4, 3.5% for naive CD8, roughly 2.5% for memory CD4, and roughly 0.43% for memory CD8. Pairwise subsampling indicated that sequencing depth was expected to affect the degree of clonotype sharing among donors.

Sequencing was done on a sample of naive CD4+ T cells sorted from blood. According to the study, the label for this sample's cell subset or site signals: CD45RA+ positively selected. The receptor was isolated from a man aged 18 to 35 in good health.

The DNA sequence is as follows: TGTGCCAGCAGCTTAGCGGGGACAGGGGCATACAATGAGCAGTTCTTC. Translated, it gives CASSLAGTGAYNEQFF. The chain uses TRBV7-2 and TRBJ2-1, with TRBD1 identical over 10 junction bases. Germline trimming amounts to 0 bases on V and 4 bases on J, with 3 as the count of junction bases outside the gene matches. The CDR3 runs 16 amino acids, cysteine and phenylalanine included. The only DNA kept is the CDR3, 48 bases in frame from the first base. CDR1 SGHTA and CDR2 FQGNSA are derived from the germline V gene. The reference TRBV7-2 and TRBJ2-1 proteins fill in what lies around the CDR3, so the full variable domain reads GAGVSQSPSNKVTEKGKDVELRCDPISGHTALYWYRQSLGQGLEFLIYFQGNSAPDKSGLPSDRFSAERTGGSVSTLTIQRTQQEDSAVYLCASSLAGTGAYNEQFFGPGTRLTVL.